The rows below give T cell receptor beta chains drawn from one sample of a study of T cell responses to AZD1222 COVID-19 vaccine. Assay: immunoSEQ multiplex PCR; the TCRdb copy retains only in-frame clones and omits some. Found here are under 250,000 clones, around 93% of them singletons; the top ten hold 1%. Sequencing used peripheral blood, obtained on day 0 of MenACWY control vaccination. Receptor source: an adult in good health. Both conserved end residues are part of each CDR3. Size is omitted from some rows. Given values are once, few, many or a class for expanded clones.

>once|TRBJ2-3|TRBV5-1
CASGAGLGDTQYF
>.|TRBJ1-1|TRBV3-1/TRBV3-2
CASSRGFGTEAFF
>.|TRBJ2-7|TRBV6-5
CASSYPGTDTYEQYF
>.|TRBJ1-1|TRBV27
CASSLSIRDPAFF
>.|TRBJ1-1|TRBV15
CATTWGRGNTEAFF
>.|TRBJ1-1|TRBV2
CASRADRLNTEAFF
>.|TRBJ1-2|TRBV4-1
CASSQDGKGMYGYTF
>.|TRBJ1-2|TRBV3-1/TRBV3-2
CASSRTGAGTKEGGYGYTF
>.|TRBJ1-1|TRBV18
CASSVISNTEAFF
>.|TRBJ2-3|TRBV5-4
CASSPRISGISTDTQYF
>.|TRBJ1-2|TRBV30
CAWSVRGAGGYTF
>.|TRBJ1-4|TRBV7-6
CASSFKAGPGEKLFF
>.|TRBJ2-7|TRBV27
CASRIGTSSYEQYF
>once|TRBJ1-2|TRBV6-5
CASSTYQGGYTF
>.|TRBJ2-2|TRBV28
CASSYRLAGHTGELFF
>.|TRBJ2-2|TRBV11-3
CASSPLTSGGAGELFF
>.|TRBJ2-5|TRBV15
CATSRDLGTGKETQYF
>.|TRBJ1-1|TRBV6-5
CASSFQTVQGPTEAFF
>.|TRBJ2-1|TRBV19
CASSMGSGGAWFEQFF
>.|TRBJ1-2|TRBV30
CAWRVFRDGYTF
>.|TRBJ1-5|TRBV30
CAWRGGSYSNQPQHF
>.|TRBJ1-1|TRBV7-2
CASSSPWTENTEAFF
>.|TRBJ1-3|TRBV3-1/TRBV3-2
CASSQAPGPNGNTIYF
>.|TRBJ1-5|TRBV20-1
CSASDVTLHGNQPQHF